The 8 T cell receptor beta chains in this list originate from one sample, sequenced in a study of T-cell memory formation after mild COVID-19. TCRdb independently ran MiXCR on the 5' RACE reads; one entry per CDR3 protein. The top ten hold 2.5% to 3.5% of the sample, which has some 180,000 distinct CDR3 sequences, 13% seen once. The specimen sequenced was PBMCs or a T cell subset sorted from them (not recorded which). These receptors all stem from a man aged 18 to 30 who had mild COVID-19 (a few samples of this study predate the infection). Cell type and time point are not known.

A few counts support this clonotype. This chain connects TRBV28 to TRBJ1-2, with a tentative D call TRBD1 (5 bases). This CDR3 is built from 17 residues. The germline gives CDR1 MDHEN, CDR2 SYDVKM. The V gene lost 7 bases and the J gene lost 3 bases, with 24 bases spanning the gap. The CDR3 sequence is CASNPYEGAGFDYGYTF. Here the CDR3 DNA reads TGTGCCAGCAATCCTTACGAAGGGGCAGGGTTTGACTATGGCTACACCTTC.

This clonotype occurred a few times. The J gene is TRBJ2-3, the V gene TRBV20-1, with TRBD2 matching over 8 bases. V lost 1 base to trimming and J lost 0 bases; unmatched junction nucleotides: 9. This CDR3 has 17 amino acids. CDR1 and CDR2 from the germline V gene are DFQATT and SNEGSKA (reference sequence). The CDR3 protein is CSARGLAGTSSTDTQYF. Here the CDR3 DNA reads TGCAGTGCTAGAGGGCTAGCGGGTACCTCTAGCACAGATACGCAGTATTTT.

This chain joins TRBV29-1 and TRBJ2-3; 8 nucleotides agree with TRBD2. The CDR3 consists of 15 residues. The germline V gene encodes CDR1 SQVTM and CDR2 ANQGSEA. V dropped 6 bases and J dropped 0; count of bases not matched to a gene: 8. CDR3 nucleotides: TGCAGCGTGCCCCGGGGGGGGCTTAGCACAGATACGCAGTATTTT. Translating it yields CSVPRGGLSTDTQYF.

This clonotype was picked up a small number of times. V gene TRBV5-1 combines with J gene TRBJ2-1; 11 bases match TRBD2. Germline V gene lookup returns CDR1 SGHRS and CDR2 YFSETQ. CDR3 length: 14 amino acids. The J segment lost 6 bases and the V segment lost 5 bases, leaving 4 bases of the junction unmatched. CDR3: CASSLGLAGNEQFF. In nucleotides, the CDR3 is TGCGCCAGCAGTCTCGGACTAGCGGGCAATGAGCAGTTCTTC.

This clonotype came up a few times. J is TRBJ1-4 and V is TRBV4-2; 7 bases fit TRBD1. The CDR3 has 15 residues. The trim removed 0 bases at V and 4 bases at J, leaving 2 bases unmatched. Germline values: CDR1 LGHNA, CDR2 YNFKEQ. This chain's CDR3 is CASSQEGQDNEKLFF. The CDR3 DNA sequence: TGTGCCAGCAGCCAAGAAGGACAGGATAATGAAAAACTGTTTTTT.

This clonotype was observed a handful of times. This rearrangement joins TRBV28 to TRBJ2-7; D could derive from TRBD1 or TRBD2 (5 bases each). Germline loops: CDR1 MDHEN, CDR2 SYDVKM. The CDR3 has 12 amino acids. V was trimmed by 4 bases and J by 6 bases, leaving 10 bases between them. The CDR3 loop reads CASSSGAREQYV. CDR3 DNA sequence: TGTGCCAGCAGTTCCGGGGCCCGCGAGCAGTACGTC.

A few counts support this clonotype. The chain recombines TRBV7-2 with TRBJ1-1; TRBD1 matches at 9 bases. Germline CDR1 reads SGHTA; CDR2 reads FQGNSA. There are 14 residues in the CDR3. Trimming at V came to 5 bases and at J to 7 bases, leaving 8 bases not matched to a gene. The CDR3 here is CASSPDRGWDEAFF. CDR3 bases: TGTGCCAGCAGCCCAGACAGGGGGTGGGATGAAGCTTTCTTT.

This chain joins TRBV20-1 and TRBJ1-2; the D is unclear. Trimming removed 4 bases from V and 3 bases from J, with 9 bases in between. Germline CDR1 is DFQATT and CDR2 is SNEGSKA (reference sequence). This CDR3 has 12 amino acids. CDR3 nucleotides: TGCAGTGCTAAAGACAACTACTATGGCTACACCTTC. This gives the protein CSAKDNYYGYTF.